These 27 T cell receptor beta chains originate from one sample sequenced in a study of Graves' ophthalmopathy and Graves' hyperthyroidism. Amplification targeted the TCR beta CDR3 regions, with RNA transcripts as the source material. HTBI-primed first-round RT-PCR preceded second-round multiplex PCR. MiXCR, run by TCRdb on the multiplex PCR reads, gives a single entry per CDR3 protein. The data contain about 180,000 distinct CDR3 sequences, 37% of them singletons. The sequencing sample was made of peripheral blood. Receptors originate from a woman aged 40 to 50 with Graves' ophthalmopathy.

CDR3 residues: CASSEEASAAGELFF. In DNA form, the CDR3 reads TGTGCCAGCAGTGAGGAGGCTAGCGCAGCCGGGGAGCTGTTTTTT. This chain connects TRBV6-1 to TRBJ2-2; D is perhaps TRBD2 (6 bases). The CDR3 covers 15 residues. V was shortened by 3 bases and J by 6 bases, with 14 bases between the two germline ends. Germline V gene lookup returns CDR1 MNHNS and CDR2 SASEGT.

The chain is built from TRBV7-2 and TRBJ2-5; 7 bases are a match to TRBD2. Germline V CDR1 and CDR2: SGHTA, FQGNSA. The trim removed 6 bases at V and 9 bases at J, leaving 13 bases unmatched. CDR3 length: 14 residues. CDR3 amino acids: CASRHTGTKTPQYF. CDR3 in DNA: TGTGCCAGCAGACATACCGGGACTAAAACGCCCCAGTACTTC. Drawing the rest from reference TRBV7-2 and TRBJ2-5, the complete variable domain is GAGVSQSPSNKVTEKGKDVELRCDPISGHTALYWYRQSLGQGLEFLIYFQGNSAPDKSGLPSDRFSAERTGGSVSTLTIQRTQQEDSAVYLCASRHTGTKTPQYFGPGTRLLVL.

This clonotype has a count of ten or more. The rearrangement uses TRBV12-3 or TRBV12-4 and TRBJ1-5; D is undetermined. The ends were cut back, 3 bases at V and 12 bases at J, with 15 bases in the middle. There are 13 residues in the CDR3. The CDR3 is CASSFSSGRRQHF. In DNA form, the CDR3 reads TGTGCCAGCAGTTTCAGTAGCGGCCGTCGCCAGCATTTT.

This sequence joins TRBV6-1 and TRBJ1-2; D is perhaps TRBD1 (5 bases). The germline gives CDR1 MNHNS, CDR2 SASEGT. The V and J ends lost 4 bases and 0 bases respectively, with 12 bases between them. This CDR3 is built from 15 residues. CDR3 loop: CASSGGGHPNYGYTF. As DNA, the CDR3 is TGTGCCAGCAGTGGGGGCGGACATCCTAACTATGGCTACACCTTC.

The chain uses TRBV7-2 and TRBJ1-1, with a weak D call TRBD1 (5 bases). This CDR3 contains 14 residues. From germline, CDR1 is SGHTA and CDR2 FQGNSA. The ends were cut back, 5 bases at V and 8 bases at J, with 18 bases in the middle. The CDR3 region is CASSATGTPSEAFF. CDR3 in DNA: TGTGCCAGCAGCGCAACCGGGACGCCCAGCGAAGCTTTCTTT. Using reference TRBV7-2 and TRBJ1-1 for the parts outside the CDR3, the full variable domain is GAGVSQSPSNKVTEKGKDVELRCDPISGHTALYWYRQSLGQGLEFLIYFQGNSAPDKSGLPSDRFSAERTGGSVSTLTIQRTQQEDSAVYLCASSATGTPSEAFFGQGTRLTVV.

At least ten counts were recorded for this clonotype. This chain joins TRBV19 and TRBJ1-1; D gene uncertain. Trimming removed 5 bases at V and 0 bases at J, with 7 bases between. This CDR3 spans 13 amino acids. Germline loops: CDR1 LNHDA, CDR2 SQIVND (reference sequence). The CDR3 here is CASSPRVNTEAFF. The CDR3, as DNA: TGTGCCAGTAGTCCCCGGGTGAACACTGAAGCTTTCTTT.

This rearrangement joins TRBV6-1 to TRBJ2-7; 8 bases are shared with TRBD2. The trim removed 5 bases at V and 12 bases at J, leaving 6 bases unmatched. The germline V gene encodes CDR1 MNHNS and CDR2 SASEGT. The CDR3 covers 11 residues. CDR3 amino acids: CASSTGLELYF. In nucleotides, the CDR3 is TGTGCCAGCAGTACGGGACTAGAGTTGTACTTC.

This clonotype was seen ten or more times. The gene calls are TRBV20-1 and TRBJ1-2; D is possibly TRBD1 (5 bases). The V gene's germline CDR1 is DFQATT and CDR2 SNEGSKA (reference sequence). The V end was cut by 6 bases, the J end by 5 bases, with 13 bases between. The CDR3 is 12 amino acids. The CDR3 is CSATGTSYGYTF. The CDR3 nucleotides read TGCAGTGCAACCGGGACGTCTTATGGCTACACCTTC.

This clonotype has ten or more counts. This chain links TRBV6-5 with TRBJ2-7; TRBD1 matches 11 bases. The V segment lost 4 bases and the J segment 6 bases; nucleotides outside the gene matches: 8. Germline CDR1 and CDR2: MNHEY and SVGAGI. The CDR3 spans 15 residues. As DNA, the CDR3 is TGTGCCAGCAGTTCTAACGGACAGGGGGCGAGCGAGCAGTACTTC. Residues: CASSSNGQGASEQYF.

The genes are TRBV2 and TRBJ1-5, with D possibly being TRBD1 (6 bases). The germline gives CDR1 SNHLY, CDR2 FYNNEI. V lost 6 bases, J lost 3 bases, and 9 bases lay in between. This CDR3 comprises 13 residues. CDR3 coding DNA: TGTGCCAGCAGGGACAGATCCAATCAGCCCCAGCATTTT. Amino acid sequence: CASRDRSNQPQHF.

The rearrangement uses TRBV2 and TRBJ1-5, with 10 bases aligning to TRBD1. The CDR3 is 14 amino acids. The germline V gene has CDR1 SNHLY and CDR2 FYNNEI. The trim removed 4 bases at V and 5 bases at J, leaving 2 bases unmatched. The CDR3 DNA reads as TGTGCCAGCAGTGGAGGACAGGGGGATCAGCCCCAGCATTTT. It translates to CASSGGQGDQPQHF.

The CDR3 DNA reads as TGTGCCAGCGCCCCGGGACCCCGGAACACTGAAGCTTTCTTT. Translated: CASAPGPRNTEAFF. The chain recombines TRBV28 with TRBJ1-1; D perhaps matches TRBD1 (5 bases). Trimming removed 8 bases from V and 1 base from J, with 14 bases in between. Looked up from germline, CDR1 is MDHEN and CDR2 is SYDVKM. There are 14 residues in the CDR3.

This clonotype was recorded many times. The gene calls are TRBV9 and TRBJ1-2; weak D call: TRBD1 (6 bases). CDR1 is SGDLS and CDR2 is YYNGEE in the germline V gene. This CDR3 is 14 amino acids long. The V end lost 4 bases, the J end lost 7 bases, and 17 bases lay between the germline ends. This CDR3 is CASSPSQGHGGYTF. The CDR3 DNA reads as TGTGCCAGCAGCCCATCCCAGGGGCACGGTGGCTACACCTTC.

This clonotype has ten or more counts. The genes are TRBV6-5 and TRBJ1-2; TRBD1 agrees at 7 bases. CDR3 size: 14 residues. CDR1 and CDR2 (germline): MNHEY, SVGAGI. The V and J ends lost 0 bases and 7 bases, in that order; junction bases with no gene match: 5. The CDR3 sequence is CASSYSDRDGGYTF. CDR3 in DNA: TGTGCCAGCAGTTACTCCGACAGGGATGGTGGCTACACCTTC.

This chain uses TRBV12-3 or TRBV12-4 with TRBJ1-2; D unclear. CDR3 length: 12 residues. The V end lost 7 bases, the J end lost 6 bases, and 12 bases lay between the germline ends. CDR3 amino acids: CASTTRGDGYTF. The DNA for the CDR3 is TGTGCCAGCACAACTCGGGGAGATGGCTACACCTTC.

This sequence joins TRBV6-1 and TRBJ2-7; TRBD2 aligns across 11 bases. Germline CDR1 is MNHNS and CDR2 is SASEGT. The CDR3 length is 12 residues. With 8 bases clipped from V and 5 bases from J, the junction kept 2 bases outside the gene matches. The CDR3 loop reads CASGTSGDEQYF. The CDR3 DNA reads TGTGCCAGCGGGACTAGCGGCGACGAGCAGTACTTC.

J is TRBJ1-2 and V is TRBV7-8; D ambiguous. CDR1 and CDR2 from the germline V gene are SGHVS and FQNEAQ. CDR3 length: 16 residues. Trimming pared 5 bases from V and 7 bases from J, leaving 23 bases between. This CDR3 is CASSPQRAGPLRGYTF. The CDR3 DNA sequence: TGTGCCAGCAGCCCCCAGAGGGCAGGTCCTTTGCGTGGCTACACCTTC.

This clonotype has more than one count but fewer than ten. The J gene is TRBJ2-5, the V gene TRBV6-7; D remains unclear. TRBV6-7 carries the ORF label, with uncertain function. CDR3 length equals 13 residues. The V gene lost 8 bases and the J gene lost 7 bases, with 17 bases spanning the gap. As DNA, the CDR3 is TGTGCCAGCCCCGTGAGAATAAATGGGACCCAGTACTTC. Translation: CASPVRINGTQYF.

The sample holds many counts of this clonotype. This sequence joins TRBV18 and TRBJ2-7, with 9 positions matching TRBD1. The CDR3 consists of 15 residues. Germline loops: CDR1 KGHSH, CDR2 LQKENI. Trimming took 0 bases from V and 6 from J; bases not matched to a gene: 6. CDR3 nucleotides: TGTGCCAGCTCACCACCGGGACAGGGTGGGGGCGAGCAGTACTTC. Amino acids: CASSPPGQGGGEQYF.

The DNA of the CDR3 is TGTGCCACCGGGACTAGCACGACCGGGGAGCTGTTTTTT. Translating it yields CATGTSTTGELFF. The chain combines TRBV6-4 with TRBJ2-2; TRBD2 agrees at 9 bases. Germline assignment: CDR1 MRHNA and CDR2 SNTAGT. The CDR3 covers 13 residues. The J segment lost 5 bases and the V segment lost 10 bases, leaving 5 bases of the junction unmatched.

This chain links TRBV27 with TRBJ1-2, with a weak D call TRBD1 (6 bases). CDR1 is MNHEY and CDR2 is SMNVEV in the germline V gene (reference sequence). The CDR3 loop spans 14 amino acids. Trimming removed 8 bases at V and 6 bases at J, with 19 bases between. The chain's CDR3 is CASYSGRGADGYTF. CDR3 sequence (DNA): TGTGCCAGCTACTCTGGGAGGGGGGCGGATGGCTACACCTTC.

This clonotype was seen at least ten times. The gene calls are TRBV6-5 and TRBJ1-1, with D maybe TRBD1 (5 bases). The V and J ends lost 4 bases and 0 bases respectively, with 12 bases between them. The CDR3 sequence is 15 residues long. In germline, CDR1 is MNHEY, CDR2 SVGAGI. CDR3 protein: CASSSEWGMNTEAFF. In DNA form, the CDR3 reads TGTGCCAGCAGTTCGGAGTGGGGCATGAACACTGAAGCTTTCTTT.

This clonotype was detected only a few times. V gene TRBV2 combines with J gene TRBJ1-1; a weak D match, TRBD1 (6 bases). Germline V gene sequence: CDR1 SNHLY, CDR2 FYNNEI. The germline V and J ends were trimmed by 5 bases and 5 bases, with 9 bases remaining between them. CDR3 length: 12 amino acids. The DNA of the CDR3 is TGTGCCAGCAGTCACAGGGCGACTGAAGCTTTCTTT. Amino acid sequence: CASSHRATEAFF.

This sequence joins TRBV6-1 and TRBJ1-1; no clear D gene. Germline V gene sequence: CDR1 MNHNS, CDR2 SASEGT. The length of the CDR3 is 13 residues. V shed 1 base and J shed 4 bases, with 7 bases lying between them. CDR3 sequence reads: CASSEVGSTEAFF. For the CDR3, the DNA is TGTGCCAGCAGTGAAGTTGGGAGCACTGAAGCTTTCTTT.

This clonotype was seen ten or more times. The chain combines TRBV6-2 or TRBV6-3 with TRBJ2-7, with D possibly TRBD1 on 6 matching bases. The germline V gene has CDR1 MNHEY and CDR2 SVGEGT. This CDR3 has 14 residues. V shed 2 bases and J shed 4 bases, with 12 bases lying between them. The CDR3 DNA sequence: TGTGCCAGCAGTTACAGGGGGAGCGGTTACGAGCAGTACTTC. Protein sequence: CASSYRGSGYEQYF.

The genes are TRBV12-3 or TRBV12-4 and TRBJ1-5; no clear D gene. The CDR3 length is 15 residues. Deletions cut 2 bases from V and 2 bases from J, with 10 bases between. CDR3 sequence (DNA): TGTGCCAGCAGTTTAAGTGCTAGCGGCAATCAGCCCCAGCATTTT. Protein: CASSLSASGNQPQHF.

This clonotype was picked up many times. The V call is TRBV19, the J call TRBJ2-4; TRBD2 is a possible D gene (5 bases). CDR1 is LNHDA and CDR2 is SQIVND in the germline V gene (reference sequence). The V end lost 5 bases, the J end lost 6 bases, and 5 bases lay between the germline ends. There are 11 residues in the CDR3. CDR3 coding DNA: TGTGCCAGTAGTGGAGGAAACATTCAGTACTTC. Protein: CASSGGNIQYF.